The clone carrying this T cell receptor beta chain was seen ten or more times. The V gene end was trimmed by 6 bases and the J gene end by 7 bases; junction bases not matched to a gene: 4. The germline CDR1 and CDR2 sequences are MGHDK and SYGVNS. CDR3 length: 15 amino acids. TCRdb reprocessed the multiplex PCR reads with MiXCR, giving one entry per CDR3 protein. The sample lists 200,000 to 250,000 distinct CDR3 sequences; under 35% were seen once. This record comes from a study of breast tumors, draining lymph nodes, adjacent tissues. Breast cancer patients provided tissue from their axillary draining lymph nodes.

The origin of this receptor is a female donor with breast cancer. Some clones in this sample may be carry-over from other donors' samples. Specimen: axillary lymph node tissue. The chain joins TRBV25-1 to TRBJ2-1; 15 bases fit TRBD2. Here the CDR3 DNA reads TGTGCCAGCAGGGGACTAGCGGGGGGAATGAATGAGCAGTTCTTC. Translating gives CASRGLAGGMNEQFF.